This is a list of T cell receptor beta chains from one sample in a study of T cells after yellow fever vaccination. Each CDR3 protein is one row after TCRdb ran MiXCR on the 5' RACE reads. The table lists tens of thousands of distinct CDR3 sequences, approximately 6.1% of them singletons. Sequencing was performed on PBMCs, either bulk or a sorted T-cell subset (CD4+, CD8+, memory, or dextramer-sorted; not recorded which), taken on the day of the yellow fever booster vaccination. All receptors derive from a man younger than 30 who received the YFV17D yellow fever vaccine. The CDR3 runs from the conserved cysteine through the conserved F or W. The D gene is left open where the match is weak. A clone size is listed for some rows: how often the clone was seen (once, few, many), or a class if it is expanded.

CASSVSGVYTGELFF TGTGCCAGCAGCGTATCAGGGGTTTACACCGGGGAGCTGTTTTTT - TRBJ2-2 TRBV5-4 few
CSASRRPQLFYEQYF TGCAGTGCTAGTCGTCGGCCGCAGCTTTTCTACGAGCAGTACTTC - TRBJ2-7 TRBV20-1 many
CSGGWGTDGNTIYF TGCAGCGGTGGGTGGGGTACCGATGGAAACACCATATATTTT - TRBJ1-3 TRBV29-1 many
CASRQMPGHEGDTQYF TGCGCCAGCAGGCAAATGCCGGGACATGAAGGAGATACGCAGTATTTT - TRBJ2-3 TRBV23-1 few
CASRPTALNEKLFF TGTGCCAGCAGACCGACCGCGCTTAATGAAAAACTGTTTTTT - TRBJ1-4 TRBV5-5 many
CASSYGQGALRETQYF TGTGCCAGCAGTTACGGGCAGGGGGCTTTGAGAGAGACCCAGTACTTC TRBD1 TRBJ2-5 TRBV6-2/TRBV6-3 -
CAWSSWDRGLSSNQPQHF TGTGCCTGGAGTAGTTGGGACAGGGGTCTATCGAGCAATCAGCCCCAGCATTTT TRBD1 TRBJ1-5 TRBV30 many
CASTAGGLYTQYF TGTGCCAGCACGGCGGGGGGGCTATATACGCAGTATTTT TRBD2 TRBJ2-3 TRBV25-1 -
CASSPGTGGAYEQYF TGTGCCAGCAGCCCCGGGACAGGTGGTGCCTACGAGCAGTACTTC TRBD1 TRBJ2-7 TRBV3-1 few
CASSLEQWKSTDTQYF TGTGCCAGCAGCTTGGAACAGTGGAAAAGCACAGATACGCAGTATTTT - TRBJ2-3 TRBV5-6 -
CASSYSRGLGTDTQYF TGTGCCAGCAGTTACTCCAGGGGGCTAGGTACAGATACGCAGTATTTT TRBD1 TRBJ2-3 TRBV6-5 many
CASSLISGVTDTQYF TGTGCCAGCAGCTTGATAAGCGGGGTCACAGATACGCAGTATTTT TRBD2 TRBJ2-3 TRBV5-4 few
CASSPGTANQPQHF TGTGCCAGCAGTCCCGGGACAGCCAATCAGCCCCAGCATTTT TRBD1 TRBJ1-5 TRBV7-2 many
CSARIVGVNNQPQHF TGCAGTGCTAGGATTGTCGGGGTTAACAATCAGCCCCAGCATTTT - TRBJ1-5 TRBV20-1 -
CASSSPGGYTF TGTGCCAGCAGTTCCCCAGGTGGCTACACCTTC - TRBJ1-2 TRBV12-3/TRBV12-4 many
CSARLQGPASPQHF TGCAGTGCTAGATTACAGGGGCCTGCATCGCCCCAGCATTTT TRBD1 TRBJ1-5 TRBV20-1 -
CASSQERQSPLHF TGCGCCAGCAGCCAAGAAAGACAGTCACCCCTCCACTTT - TRBJ1-6 TRBV4-1 -
CASSLRDYTYEQYF TGTGCCAGCAGCTTACGGGACTATACCTACGAGCAGTACTTC TRBD2 TRBJ2-7 TRBV7-2 many
CASSAQGRQPQHF TGTGCCAGTAGTGCACAGGGTAGGCAGCCCCAGCATTTT - TRBJ1-5 TRBV19 -
CASTPGGWETQYF TGTGCCAGCACTCCGGGGGGGTGGGAGACCCAGTACTTC TRBD2 TRBJ2-5 TRBV12-3/TRBV12-4 -
CASRPGRGYGYTF TGTGCCAGCAGACCTGGCAGGGGCTATGGCTACACCTTC - TRBJ1-2 TRBV12-3/TRBV12-4 -
CASGSTPGYPNTEAFF TGTGCTAGTGGTTCAACTCCGGGATACCCGAACACTGAAGCTTTCTTT - TRBJ1-1 TRBV12-5 -
CASSPPGTGELFF TGTGCCAGCAGTCCCCCCGGGACCGGGGAGCTGTTTTTT - TRBJ2-2 TRBV11-2 few
CASSSRLAGGPETQYF TGCGCCAGCAGCTCCAGACTAGCGGGGGGGCCGGAGACGCAGTATTTT TRBD2 TRBJ2-3 TRBV4-3 many
CASSQDPGADNEQFF TGCGCCAGCAGCCAAGATCCTGGTGCCGACAATGAGCAGTTCTTC - TRBJ2-1 TRBV4-1 few
CASGAGLAVSTDTQYF TGTGCTAGTGGTGCGGGACTAGCGGTGAGCACAGATACGCAGTATTTT TRBD2 TRBJ2-3 TRBV12-5 many
CAIRRAPETEAFF TGTGCCATCAGAAGGGCCCCCGAGACTGAAGCTTTCTTT - TRBJ1-1 TRBV10-3 -
CASSPRRGRDTQYF TGTGCCAGCAGTCCTCGGCGAGGGAGAGATACGCAGTATTTT - TRBJ2-3 TRBV27 -
CASSPNRGDNQPQHF TGTGCCAGCAGCCCCAACAGAGGAGACAATCAGCCCCAGCATTTT - TRBJ1-5 TRBV12-3/TRBV12-4 many
CASSYSGAGGSEAFF TGTGCCAGCAGTTACTCCGGGGCTGGTGGGTCTGAAGCTTTCTTT - TRBJ1-1 TRBV6-5 many
CASSYSGGAAGELFF TGTGCCAGCAGTTACTCCGGGGGCGCGGCCGGGGAGCTGTTTTTT - TRBJ2-2 TRBV6-5 few
CASSQDLTANYGYTF TGCGCCAGCAGCCAGGACCTGACAGCCAACTATGGCTACACCTTC - TRBJ1-2 TRBV4-3 -
CASRTTGHPVNTEAFF TGTGCCAGCAGAACCACTGGGCACCCCGTGAACACTGAAGCTTTCTTT - TRBJ1-1 TRBV3-1 few
CASSPKTSEGTEAFF TGTGCCAGCAGCCCCAAGACCTCGGAGGGCACTGAAGCTTTCTTT - TRBJ1-1 TRBV7-9 -
CASSQEGAGTGSLNEQFF TGCGCCAGCAGCCAAGAGGGGGCCGGGACAGGGAGTTTGAATGAGCAGTTCTTC TRBD1 TRBJ2-1 TRBV4-1 many
CASSFRQGVNSPLHF TGTGCCAGCAGTTTCCGTCAAGGCGTAAATTCACCCCTCCACTTT - TRBJ1-6 TRBV6-5 many
CASSLRLMRGFNTDTQYF TGTGCCAGCAGCTTACGGCTCATGCGGGGGTTTAACACAGATACGCAGTATTTT TRBD2 TRBJ2-3 TRBV7-2 -
CASSFVGLNTEAFF TGTGCCAGCAGCTTTGTAGGGTTGAACACTGAAGCTTTCTTT - TRBJ1-1 TRBV7-9 many
CASSPGRGAGTDTQYF TGTGCCAGCAGCCCAGGCCGGGGGGCCGGCACAGATACGCAGTATTTT - TRBJ2-3 TRBV7-9 many
CASSKTESNEKLFF TGTGCCAGCAGTAAGACAGAGTCTAATGAAAAACTGTTTTTT - TRBJ1-4 TRBV7-9 -
CAIGSMEMPGSYEQYF TGTGCCATCGGATCGATGGAGATGCCGGGGTCCTACGAGCAGTACTTC - TRBJ2-7 TRBV10-3 many
CSANRATRGSGTDTQYF TGCAGCGCCAACCGCGCCACCAGGGGGTCTGGCACAGATACGCAGTATTTT TRBD1 TRBJ2-3 TRBV29-1 few
CSEGGGNGYTF TGCAGCGAAGGGGGGGGGAATGGCTACACCTTC - TRBJ1-2 TRBV29-1 many
CASSFLYNEQFF TGTGCCAGCAGTTTCCTCTACAATGAGCAGTTCTTC - TRBJ2-1 TRBV6-2/TRBV6-3 many
CASSHGTSGGPTYEQYF TGTGCCAGCAGCCACGGGACTAGCGGGGGGCCTACCTACGAGCAGTACTTC TRBD2 TRBJ2-7 TRBV4-2 many
CASSLDDRVGNEQFF TGTGCCAGCAGCTTAGACGACAGGGTGGGAAATGAGCAGTTCTTC TRBD1 TRBJ2-1 TRBV7-9 many